These 28 T cell receptor beta chains came from one sample sequenced in a study of T cells in Graves' hyperthyroidism and ophthalmopathy. TCR beta CDR3 sequences were amplified from RNA transcripts. Primed by the HTBI set, a first-round RT-PCR was run on the TCR CDR3. TCRdb reanalysed the multiplex PCR reads using MiXCR and keeps one entry per CDR3 protein. Among more than 300,000 distinct CDR3 sequences listed, less than 20% were seen once. The sequencing sample was made of blood. These TCRs come from a man aged 18-30 years with Graves' ophthalmopathy.

This clonotype appeared many times. The CDR3 protein is CASSAKGTGLENTEAFF. CDR3 coding DNA: TGTGCCAGCAGTGCAAAAGGGACAGGCCTAGAGAACACTGAAGCTTTCTTT. The chain has TRBV6-1 and TRBJ1-1, with 8 bases lining up with TRBD1. V lost 4 bases to trimming and J lost 1 base; unmatched junction nucleotides: 11. The CDR3 loop spans 17 amino acids. The germline gives CDR1 MNHNS, CDR2 SASEGT.

The chain employs TRBV15 and TRBJ1-1; 12 bases map to TRBD1. The V gene end was trimmed by 3 bases and the J gene end by 7 bases; junction bases not matched to a gene: 9. This CDR3 region has 16 residues. Germline V gene sequence: CDR1 LNHNV, CDR2 YYDKDF (reference sequence). The CDR3 DNA reads as TGTGCCACCAGCAGCGCCCACCGGGACAGGGGGCTTGAAGCTTTCTTT. It translates to CATSSAHRDRGLEAFF.

This clonotype was detected many times. The chain employs TRBV9 and TRBJ1-4, with D uncertain. CDR3 length: 14 amino acids. V lost 2 bases and J 8 bases, leaving 13 bases between the germline ends. CDR1 is SGDLS, CDR2 YYNGEE, per germline. CDR3 in amino acids: CASSVSPMGEKLFF. CDR3 DNA sequence: TGTGCCAGCAGCGTCTCCCCCATGGGAGAAAAACTGTTTTTT.

This clonotype appeared a few times. The chain couples TRBV10-2 to TRBJ2-2; 9 nucleotides align to TRBD1. The CDR3 is 15 residues long. Germline V gives CDR1 WSHSY, CDR2 SAAADI. Trimming took 6 bases from V and 1 from J; bases not matched to a gene: 3. CDR3 sequence reads: CASRPGQGNTGELFF. The CDR3 DNA is TGCGCCAGCAGGCCGGGACAGGGGAACACCGGGGAGCTGTTTTTT.

This clonotype was seen repeatedly, ten times or more. This chain joins TRBV7-9 and TRBJ1-4, with 9 bases lining up with TRBD1. The CDR3 loop spans 14 amino acids. V was pared by 5 bases and J by 8 bases, with 6 bases of the junction left unmatched. The germline V gene has CDR1 SEHNR and CDR2 FQNEAQ (reference sequence). The CDR3 loop reads CASSPWDREEKLFF. Written as DNA, the CDR3 is TGTGCCAGCAGCCCATGGGACAGGGAAGAAAAACTGTTTTTT. The full variable domain, with the rest looked up from reference TRBV7-9 and TRBJ1-4, is DTGVSQNPRHKITKRGQNVTFRCDPISEHNRLYWYRQTLGQGPEFLTYFQNEAQLEKSRLLSDRFSAERPKGSFSTLEIQRTEQGDSAMYLCASSPWDREEKLFFGSGTQLSVL.

The rearrangement links TRBV24-1 to TRBJ2-3, with TRBD2 matching over 10 bases. Germline V gene sequence: CDR1 KGHDR, CDR2 SFDVKD. V trimming: 3 bases; J trimming: 8 bases; junction bases outside the gene matches: 13. The CDR3 covers 17 residues. The CDR3 region has the DNA TGTGCCACCAGTGATAAGGGTTCGCTAGCGGGGGACCTTACGCAGTATTTT. Protein product: CATSDKGSLAGDLTQYF.

This clonotype was detected many times. The V call is TRBV3-1, the J call TRBJ2-7, with D tentatively TRBD1 (5 bases). Deletions cut 1 base from V and 2 bases from J, with 12 bases between. This CDR3 comprises 15 residues. Germline V gene data show CDR1 as LGHDT and CDR2 as YNNKEL (reference sequence). DNA for the CDR3: TGTGCCAGCAGCCAAGGACAGCTCTTCACCTACGAGCAGTACTTC. Its protein is CASSQGQLFTYEQYF.

The table lists this clonotype with a few counts. J is TRBJ1-2 and V is TRBV9; D call uncertain. CDR1 SGDLS and CDR2 YYNGEE come from the germline V gene. V lost 6 bases, J lost 4 bases, and 7 bases lay in between. This CDR3 comprises 11 residues. As DNA, the CDR3 is TGTGCCAGCATCGGAGGCTATGGCTACACCTTC. This sequence encodes CASIGGYGYTF.

The rearrangement uses TRBV18 and TRBJ1-1, with a possible D match to TRBD1 (5 bases). This CDR3 is 15 amino acids long. Germline V gene data show CDR1 as KGHSH and CDR2 as LQKENI. V lost 3 bases and J 1 base, leaving 12 bases between the germline ends. This CDR3 reads CASSPRGPKNTEAFF. Written as DNA, the CDR3 is TGTGCCAGCTCACCCCGGGGACCCAAGAACACTGAAGCTTTCTTT. Full variable domain (rest looked up from reference TRBV18 and TRBJ1-1): NAGVMQNPRHLVRRRGQEARLRCSPMKGHSHVYWYRQLPEEGLKFMVYLQKENIIDESGMPKERFSAEFPKEGPSILRIQQVVRGDSAAYFCASSPRGPKNTEAFFGQGTRLTVV.

The chain carries TRBV7-9 and TRBJ2-5; the D call may be TRBD1 or TRBD2 (5 bases each). Germline assignment: CDR1 SEHNR and CDR2 FQNEAQ (reference sequence). Trimming removed 1 base at V and 5 bases at J, with 14 bases between. This CDR3 is 15 amino acids long. The CDR3 spells CASSLGGTGSETQYF. CDR3 nucleotides: TGTGCCAGCAGCTTAGGAGGGACCGGTTCGGAGACCCAGTACTTC.

This clonotype was seen more than once but under ten times. This sequence joins TRBV6-1 and TRBJ1-4, with D unresolved. CDR3 length: 15 amino acids. Trimming removed 5 bases from V and 7 bases from J, with 17 bases in between. Germline CDR1 and CDR2: MNHNS and SASEGT. The CDR3 region is CASSPRRGQTEKLFF. The CDR3 nucleotides read TGTGCCAGCAGTCCCCGACGTGGGCAGACTGAAAAACTGTTTTTT.

This chain connects TRBV6-1 to TRBJ2-3, with 10 bases fitting TRBD2. V was clipped by 8 bases and J by 3 bases; unmatched bases: 5. Germline V CDR1 and CDR2: MNHNS, SASEGT. There are 14 residues in the CDR3. The CDR3: CASSGTSETDTQYF. CDR3 coding DNA: TGTGCCAGCTCCGGGACTAGCGAGACAGATACGCAGTATTTT.

This clonotype has more than one count but fewer than ten. The rearrangement joins TRBV14 to TRBJ1-2; D gene uncertain. Trimming left V 0 bases short and J 4 bases short, with 6 bases between. The CDR3 covers 13 residues. Looked up from germline, CDR1 is SGHDN and CDR2 is FVKESK. The CDR3 bases are TGTGCCAGCAGCCAAGAGTTGTTCTATGGCTACACCTTC. It is translated as CASSQELFYGYTF.

The chain couples TRBV4-1 to TRBJ1-2, with TRBD1 identical over 9 bases. Germline assignment: CDR1 MGHRA and CDR2 YSYEKL. V lost 0 bases, J lost 4 bases, and 3 bases stayed unmatched. The CDR3 totals 15 residues. Here the CDR3 DNA reads TGCGCCAGCAGCCAAGAATGGGGACAGGGCTATGGCTACACCTTC. Protein sequence: CASSQEWGQGYGYTF.

The CDR3 spells CASSLETWNTEAFF. The DNA of the CDR3 is TGTGCCAGCAGCTTAGAAACATGGAACACTGAAGCTTTCTTT. This chain uses TRBV7-2 with TRBJ1-1; D not resolved. This CDR3 has 14 amino acids. The germline V gene has CDR1 SGHTA and CDR2 FQGNSA. V gave up 1 base and J gave up 1 base, with 7 bases separating them.

This sequence joins TRBV4-1 and TRBJ2-3, with 9 bases lining up with TRBD2. V shed 1 base, J shed 2 bases, and the junction held 10 bases outside the gene matches. The CDR3 runs 18 residues. Germline V CDR1 and CDR2: MGHRA, YSYEKL. CDR3 protein: CASSQALNKRGDTDTQYF. CDR3 bases: TGCGCCAGCAGCCAAGCGTTGAATAAGCGGGGGGACACAGATACGCAGTATTTT.

This clonotype was picked up many times. The V gene is TRBV12-3 or TRBV12-4, the J gene TRBJ2-7; 7 nucleotides agree with TRBD1. CDR3 length: 15 amino acids. J was trimmed by 3 bases and V by 5 bases; bases with no gene match: 10. CDR3 coding DNA: TGTGCCAGCAGTCCTCCGGGACAGTCCTTCTACGAGCAGTACTTC. It specifies CASSPPGQSFYEQYF.

This clonotype has ten or more counts. The chain couples TRBV11-2 to TRBJ1-5; D gene unclear. The CDR3 contains 13 residues. From germline, CDR1 is SGHAT and CDR2 FQNNGV. The V end was cut by 3 bases, the J end by 4 bases, with 7 bases between. The CDR3 nucleotides read TGTGCCAGCAGCTTCGCGGAGAATCAGCCCCAGCATTTT. This gives the protein CASSFAENQPQHF.

This clonotype has at least ten counts. V gene TRBV6-1 combines with J gene TRBJ1-4; no reliable D call. The CDR3 runs 14 residues. Between the trimmed V and J ends, which lost 1 base and 4 bases, there was a span of 7 bases. Germline V gene lookup returns CDR1 MNHNS and CDR2 SASEGT. The CDR3 protein is CASSEVGFNEKLFF. In nucleotides, the CDR3 is TGTGCCAGCAGTGAAGTGGGCTTTAATGAAAAACTGTTTTTT.

This clonotype was observed many times. The CDR3 bases are TGTGCCAGCAGTGACTTACAGGGCAACTATGGCTACACCTTC. It yields the protein CASSDLQGNYGYTF. J is TRBJ1-2 and V is TRBV2; D might be TRBD1 (6 bases). The germline CDR1 and CDR2 sequences are SNHLY and FYNNEI. The CDR3 is 14 amino acids. V dropped 3 bases and J dropped 2 bases, with 10 bases sitting between them. Complete variable domain (other parts from reference TRBV2 and TRBJ1-2): EPEVTQTPSHQVTQMGQEVILRCVPISNHLYFYWYRQILGQKVEFLVSFYNNEISEKSEIFDDQFSVERPDGSNFTLKIRSTKLEDSAMYFCASSDLQGNYGYTFGSGTRLTVV.

This chain links TRBV18 with TRBJ1-4; D ambiguous. V lost 6 bases and J lost 0, with 14 bases in between. The CDR3 consists of 16 residues. Looked up from germline, CDR1 is KGHSH and CDR2 is LQKENI. CDR3 bases: TGTGCCAGCTCCCCCTTAGAAGAATCAACTAATGAAAAACTGTTTTTT. It is translated as CASSPLEESTNEKLFF. Full variable domain (rest looked up from reference TRBV18 and TRBJ1-4): NAGVMQNPRHLVRRRGQEARLRCSPMKGHSHVYWYRQLPEEGLKFMVYLQKENIIDESGMPKERFSAEFPKEGPSILRIQQVVRGDSAAYFCASSPLEESTNEKLFFGSGTQLSVL.

In its sample, this clonotype was seen many times. The gene calls are TRBV28 and TRBJ2-7; either TRBD1 or TRBD2 may fit D (6 bases each). CDR3 length equals 15 residues. V lost 6 bases and J 8 bases, leaving 23 bases between the germline ends. Germline-derived CDR1 and CDR2 are MDHEN and SYDVKM. As DNA, the CDR3 is TGTGCCAGCAGCCCCCCGGGACCCGGGGGCTTCAAGCAGTACTTC. Translated, it gives CASSPPGPGGFKQYF.

V usage is TRBV4-1 and J usage is TRBJ2-3; D may match TRBD1 or TRBD2 (6 bases each). CDR1 MGHRA and CDR2 YSYEKL come from the germline V gene. The V end lost 8 bases, the J end lost 1 base, and 16 bases lay between the germline ends. This CDR3 region has 15 residues. The CDR3 DNA reads TGCGCCAGCGGGTTGGGGGGCGCGGGCACAGATACGCAGTATTTT. It specifies CASGLGGAGTDTQYF.

This clonotype was observed a few times. The V call is TRBV3-1, the J call TRBJ2-3; TRBD2 matches at 10 bases. V gave up 5 bases and J gave up 4 bases; unmatched junction bases: 9. Per the germline V gene, CDR1 is LGHDT and CDR2 is YNNKEL (reference sequence). This CDR3 is 16 amino acids long. CDR3 sequence: CASSSRAGGQADTQYF. CDR3 nucleotides: TGTGCCAGCAGCTCCCGAGCGGGGGGGCAGGCAGATACGCAGTATTTT.

This chain connects TRBV5-1 to TRBJ2-3, with 7 bases identical to TRBD1. CDR3 length: 14 residues. Per the germline V gene, CDR1 is SGHRS and CDR2 is YFSETQ. V was pared by 3 bases and J by 3 bases, with 4 bases of the junction left unmatched. The CDR3 DNA reads as TGCGCCAGCAGCTCGGGACAGCCTACAGATACGCAGTATTTT. This gives the protein CASSSGQPTDTQYF. Filled out from reference TRBV5-1 and TRBJ2-3, the complete variable domain reads KAGVTQTPRYLIKTRGQQVTLSCSPISGHRSVSWYQQTPGQGLQFLFEYFSETQRNKGNFPGRFSGRQFSNSRSEMNVSTLELGDSALYLCASSSGQPTDTQYFGPGTRLTVL.

The V call is TRBV28, the J call TRBJ1-2; D gene ambiguous. V was clipped by 3 bases and J by 13 bases, with 15 bases between them. The CDR3 is made up of 12 amino acids. Germline assignment: CDR1 MDHEN and CDR2 SYDVKM. The CDR3 coding sequence is TGTGCCAGCAGTTTGTCCCAGCCCGGCGTCACCTTC. Translating gives CASSLSQPGVTF.

This clonotype was found a few times. The rearrangement uses TRBV3-1 and TRBJ1-1; tentative D call: TRBD1 (5 bases). This CDR3 has 15 residues. Germline lookup yields CDR1 LGHDT and CDR2 YNNKEL (reference sequence). The germline V and J ends were trimmed by 3 bases and 13 bases, with 24 bases remaining between them. CDR3 in DNA: TGTGCCAGCAGCCATGGGGGGGTGCTGGCGGGTGTCGGTTTCTTT. It translates to CASSHGGVLAGVGFF.

In its sample, this clonotype was seen many times. The chain links TRBV12-3 or TRBV12-4 to TRBJ1-2; D is unresolved. The CDR3 has 14 amino acids. V was cut by 6 bases and J by 1 base, with 12 bases left in between. The CDR3 is CASRPREGNYGYTF. CDR3 DNA: TGTGCCAGCAGACCCCGGGAGGGTAACTATGGCTACACCTTC.